This record concerns one T cell receptor beta chain sequence. This sample was included in a study of T-cell memory formation after mild COVID-19. CDR1 and CDR2 from the germline V gene are SEHNR and FQNEAQ (reference sequence). CDR3 length: 14 residues. Trimming removed 4 bases at V and 5 bases at J, with 15 bases between. TCRdb passed the 5' RACE reads through MiXCR, listing each CDR3 protein once. The top ten hold over 20% of the sample, which has 300,000 to 350,000 distinct CDR3 sequences, approximately 13% seen once. The sequence came from a young man who had mild COVID-19 (a few samples of this study predate the infection). Cell type and time point are not known. The sequenced material came from PBMCs or a T cell subset sorted from them (not recorded which). The rearrangement links TRBV7-9 to TRBJ2-7, with D uncertain. CDR3 in amino acids: CASSSLMGLHEQYF. DNA for the CDR3: TGTGCCAGCAGCTCCCTTATGGGATTACACGAGCAGTACTTC. The full variable domain, in which reference TRBV7-9 and TRBJ2-7 provide the parts outside the CDR3, is DTGVSQNPRHKITKRGQNVTFRCDPISEHNRLYWYRQTLGQGPEFLTYFQNEAQLEKSRLLSDRFSAERPKGSFSTLEIQRTEQGDSAMYLCASSSLMGLHEQYFGPGTRLTVT.